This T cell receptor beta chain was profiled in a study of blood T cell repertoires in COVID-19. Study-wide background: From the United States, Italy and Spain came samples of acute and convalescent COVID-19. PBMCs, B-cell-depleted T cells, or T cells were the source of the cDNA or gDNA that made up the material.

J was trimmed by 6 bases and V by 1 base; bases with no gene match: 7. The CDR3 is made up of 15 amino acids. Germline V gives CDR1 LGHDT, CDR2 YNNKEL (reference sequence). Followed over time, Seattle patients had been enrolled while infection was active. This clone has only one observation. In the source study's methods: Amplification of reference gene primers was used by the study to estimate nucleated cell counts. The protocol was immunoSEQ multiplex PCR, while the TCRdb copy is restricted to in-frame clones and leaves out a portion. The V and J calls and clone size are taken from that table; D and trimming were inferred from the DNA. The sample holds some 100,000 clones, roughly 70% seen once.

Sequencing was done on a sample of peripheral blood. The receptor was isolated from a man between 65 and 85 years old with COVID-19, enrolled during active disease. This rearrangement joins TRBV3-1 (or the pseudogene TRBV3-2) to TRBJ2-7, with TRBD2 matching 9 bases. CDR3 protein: CASSQGREGRGEQYF. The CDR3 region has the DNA TGTGCCAGCAGCCAAGGGCGGGAGGGCCGTGGCGAGCAGTACTTC.